This TCR beta chain originates from a study of T cell repertoires in cytomegalovirus infection. Turning to the study itself: TCR beta signatures that were public indicated CMV infection and matching HLA type.

This clonotype showed up many times. Its antigen is still unknown. The CDR3 runs 16 residues. Germline V CDR1 and CDR2: MNHEY, SVGEGT. J was trimmed by 6 bases and V by 0 bases; bases with no gene match: 5. TCRdb itself ran the reads through MiXCR, one entry per CDR3 protein. This table holds around 530,000 distinct CDR3 sequences, about 30% found once. The study, taken as a whole, reports: CMV carriers having the relevant HLA were flagged by cumulative public TCR beta family frequency.

The material sequenced was PBMCs. The chain links TRBV6-2 or TRBV6-3 to TRBJ1-5; TRBD1 matches 10 bases. This clonotype was sampled from a human donor in good health (CMV status not recorded). Some clones in this sample may be carry-over from other donors' samples. The CDR3 bases are TGTGCCAGCAGTTACTCTGGGACAGGGGTTTCTCAGCCCCAGCATTTT. Its protein is CASSYSGTGVSQPQHF.